This T cell receptor beta chain is from a study of blood T cell repertoires in COVID-19 (dated by TCRdb to about 2020). General notes on the study: Samples from collaborators originated in the United States, Italy and Spain and spanned both the acute and convalescent phases of COVID-19. The prospective study material was composed of cDNA or gDNA derived from T cells, B-cell-depleted T cells, or PBMCs. Deeply sampled blood TCRbeta repertoires from subjects exposed to, actively infected with, or recovered from COVID-19 were included in the dataset. The repertoires were made available in a free public database intended to serve as a resource for research on the immune response to SARS-CoV-2. Samples came from the ongoing ImmuneRACE study (first 160 participants) plus 1,254 subjects from 6 global collaborators. Sample metadata almost always included a de-identified subject ID, COVID-19 status, age in years and sex. HLA class I and class II types, where available, came from metadata supplied by the sample provider rather than from assay-based typing. Overall study results and their limits: The amount of clinical and demographic metadata varied by source and participant and was provided uncurated.

A remark on this clone: Its specific antigen is unknown. No much larger clone exists at a distance of one base, and base qualities are not known.

The germline V gene specifies SNHLY as CDR1 and FYNNEI as CDR2. From the cysteine through the phenylalanine, the CDR3 covers 13 amino acids. This entry keeps only the CDR3 DNA: 39 bases, framed from base 1. Cut back by 1 base and 1 base, the V and J ends lie 4 bases apart. TCRbeta CDR3 regions were amplified from genomic DNA using the immunoSEQ Assay, a bias-controlled multiplex PCR. Per the source publication's procedure: The number of nucleated cells in each sample was estimated by amplification of reference gene primers within the assay. To quantify the absolute abundance of each unique TCRbeta CDR3 rearrangement, sequence reads were collapsed and filtered. For each sample, productive Simpson clonality was calculated as the square root of Simpson's diversity index over productive rearrangements. The table comes from immuneACCESS by way of TCRdb, which keeps in-frame sequences with V and J called. Part of the clones is missing from these tables; in studies checked, under half for an unresolved V gene and the rest for unknown reasons. The V and J calls and the clone size are those of that table, but D and trimming were determined from the DNA. For this sample there are about 99,000 clones; around 90% appear just once. The ten largest make up 17% of the sample.

Each collaborating institution followed its own protocols to collect whole blood in K2EDTA tubes. For TCRbeta analysis, collaborators shipped samples in one of three forms: frozen whole blood, isolated PBMCs, or DNA extracted from either of those sample types. This receptor was obtained from a woman over 75 in a cohort sampled during active COVID-19. The specimen sequenced was peripheral blood. The sequence links TRBV2 to TRBJ1-1; confidence is insufficient to name the D gene. CDR3 region: CASSEGGNTEAFF. The base sequence is TGTGCCAGCAGTGAAGGAGGGAACACTGAAGCTTTCTTT.